This TCR beta chain was obtained from a study of blood T cell repertoires in COVID-19. Overall study context: Whether acute or convalescent, the COVID-19 samples came from the United States, Italy and Spain. T cells, B-cell-depleted T cells, or PBMCs supplied cDNA or gDNA.

Produced via immunoSEQ multiplex PCR; TCRdb's table is partial and in-frame only. The data contain just over 60,000 clones, around four fifths of them singletons. The length of the CDR3 is 17 residues. J was trimmed by 5 bases and V by 7 bases; bases with no gene match: 19. The germline CDR1 and CDR2 sequences are LNHDA and SQIVND (reference sequence). This chain connects TRBV19 to TRBJ2-5; 7 nucleotides agree with TRBD1. This TCR was sampled from a man under 40 with COVID-19, enrolled during active disease. Sequencing was done on a sample of peripheral blood. This CDR3 is CASNNSYSRGLVETQYF. In DNA form, the CDR3 reads TGTGCCAGTAATAATTCATACAGTAGGGGGCTGGTGGAGACCCAGTACTTC.